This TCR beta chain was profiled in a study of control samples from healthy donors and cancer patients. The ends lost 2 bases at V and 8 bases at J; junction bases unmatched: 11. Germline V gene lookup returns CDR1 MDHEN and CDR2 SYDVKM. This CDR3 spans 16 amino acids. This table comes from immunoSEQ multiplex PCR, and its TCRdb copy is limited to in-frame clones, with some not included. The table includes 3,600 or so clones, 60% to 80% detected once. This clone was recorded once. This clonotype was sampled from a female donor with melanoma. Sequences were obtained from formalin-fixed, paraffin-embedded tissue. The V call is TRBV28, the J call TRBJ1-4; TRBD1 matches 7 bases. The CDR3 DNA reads TGTGCCAGCAGTTTAGGGTCGACAGGGTTGTTAGAAAAACTGTTTTTT. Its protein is CASSLGSTGLLEKLFF.